This T cell receptor (beta chain) derives from a study of monozygotic twins with inflammatory bowel disease. General study points: With inverse Simpson as the measure, TCRbeta diversity was lower in IBD patients than in healthy co-twins. The analysis failed to separate different T cell subtypes.

Per the germline V gene, CDR1 is MNHNS and CDR2 is SASEGT. The CDR3 extends over 15 amino acids. cDNA synthesis was performed in eight separate reactions for each sample. TCRdb reprocessed the 5' RACE reads, keeping one entry per CDR3 protein, no DNA. The sample spans around 100,000 distinct CDR3 sequences; the ten largest clones claim roughly 1.8%. As regards this clonotype: Antigen: not known.

The source material was blood. The TCR was taken from a human donor with ulcerative colitis or Crohn's disease, or a healthy co-twin of an affected twin (not recorded which). The chain carries TRBV6-1 and TRBJ2-3; checking the TCRdb D call of TRBD1 is not possible without DNA. The CDR3 is CANGQGPGGTDTQYF.